This is a list of T cell receptor beta chains from one sample in a study of T cell repertoires in cytomegalovirus infection. TCRdb ran MiXCR on the reads and lists one entry per CDR3 protein. The sample carries roughly 230,000 distinct CDR3 sequences, over 20% recorded once. Sequencing used CD8+ T cells from PBMCs. These receptors all stem from a human donor in good health (CMV status not recorded). Some clones in this sample may be carry-over from other donors' samples. The CDR3 runs from the conserved cysteine through the conserved F or W. The order of the fields is D gene, J gene, CDR3 length, V gene, clone size, CDR3 DNA, CDR3 protein. The D gene is left open where the match is weak. Part of the rows lack a size; the others show once, few, many or a class for expanded clones.

TRBD2	TRBJ2-1	18	TRBV4-1	few	TGCGCCAGCAGCCCAGGCTCTAGCGGGGGCCTTCTCTACAATGAGCAGTTCTTC	CASSPGSSGGLLYNEQFF
TRBD1	TRBJ2-7	14	TRBV29-1	.	TGCAGCGCTCAAGAAGGGGACAGGGGCTACGAGCAGTACTTC	CSAQEGDRGYEQYF
TRBD1	TRBJ2-5	17	TRBV7-2	many	TGTGCCAGCAGCCAAGAATTAGGACAGGGCTACCAAGAGACCCAGTACTTC	CASSQELGQGYQETQYF
.	TRBJ2-7	15	TRBV15	.	TGTGCCACCAGCAGAGATCGGGCTAGCGCTACGGGGCAGTACTTC	CATSRDRASATGQYF
TRBD1	TRBJ1-2	14	TRBV7-9	few	TGTGCCAGCAGCCGGGGACAGGCCATCTATGGCTACACCTTC	CASSRGQAIYGYTF
.	TRBJ2-7	15	TRBV29-1	few	TGCAGCGCCTCCAATGGGGGGGGCCGTCTCTACGAGCAGTACTTC	CSASNGGGRLYEQYF
.	TRBJ1-1	16	TRBV19	.	TGTGCCAGTAGTATAGATCGGACCACAGGGTGGACTGAAGCTTTCTTT	CASSIDRTTGWTEAFF
.	TRBJ2-6	15	TRBV7-9	few	TGTGCCAGCAGCGCGAAGGGTACTGGGGCCAACGTCCTGACTTTC	CASSAKGTGANVLTF
.	TRBJ1-3	19	TRBV6-5	.	TGTGCCAGCAGTTACTCCTCGGGGGCTGCCCATTCCTCTGGAAACGCCATATATTTT	CASSYSSGAAHSSGNAIYF
.	TRBJ1-5	14	TRBV5-6	many	TGTGCCAGCAGCTGGAGGGGAGTTGGCCAGCCCCAGCATTTT	CASSWRGVGQPQHF
TRBD2	TRBJ2-1	15	TRBV15	.	TGTGCCACCAGCCTTGGACTAGCGGGGGCAGGTGAGCAGTTCTTC	CATSLGLAGAGEQFF
TRBD2	TRBJ2-1	14	TRBV6-6	few	TGTGCCAGCAGTTCCGGGACTAGCTGGAATGAGCAGTTCTTC	CASSSGTSWNEQFF
.	TRBJ2-1	13	TRBV5-4	few	TGTGCCAGCAGTTACTACAGGTACAATGAGCAGTTCTTC	CASSYYRYNEQFF
TRBD2	TRBJ2-5	13	TRBV10-3	few	TGTGCCATCAGGGGACTAGCGGCTGAGACCCAGTACTTC	CAIRGLAAETQYF
TRBD2	TRBJ2-7	17	TRBV4-1	few	TGCGCCAGCAGCCAAGATAGTGGGCGGGGGGGAAACTACGAGCAGTACTTC	CASSQDSGRGGNYEQYF
.	TRBJ1-1	14	TRBV6-5	few	TGTGCCAGCAGTCCCGTTTTTGGGAACACTGAAGCTTTCTTT	CASSPVFGNTEAFF
.	TRBJ1-1	13	TRBV7-3	few	TGTGCCAGCAGTTCCCTAGGGAGAACCGAAGCTTTCTTT	CASSSLGRTEAFF
.	TRBJ1-4	11	TRBV12-3/TRBV12-4	.	TGTGCCAGCGGCTCTCGTGGGAAACTGTTTTTT	CASGSRGKLFF
.	TRBJ1-2	13	TRBV7-9	many	TGTGCCAGCAGCTTAGTCACGAACTATGGCTACACCTTC	CASSLVTNYGYTF